Listed below are T cell receptor beta chains from one sample, sequenced in a study of PD-L1 blockade in urothelial cancer. Profiling relied on immunoSEQ multiplex PCR, and the TCRdb table lists in-frame clones only, not all of them. The sample holds roughly 87,000 clones; 87% are singletons and the top ten take around 5%. The specimen was PBMCs, collected around atezolizumab (anti-PD-L1) treatment. Receptor source: a woman aged 70-85 years with urothelial cancer. CDR3s include the opening cysteine and the closing phenylalanine or tryptophan. Fields, in order: D gene, clone size, CDR3 length, J gene, V gene, CDR3 protein, CDR3 DNA. The D gene is left open where the match is weak. Part of the rows lack a size; the others show once, few, many or a class for expanded clones.

TRBD1 | once | 17 | TRBJ2-6 | TRBV19 | CASSPGTASSGANVLTF | TGTGCCAGTAGTCCAGGGACAGCGAGCTCTGGGGCCAACGTCCTGACTTTC
. | . | 14 | TRBJ2-7 | TRBV7-2 | CASSATRDSYEQYF | TGTGCCAGCAGCGCCACTAGGGACTCCTACGAGCAGTACTTC
TRBD1 | . | 15 | TRBJ2-7 | TRBV29-1 | CSVEALGQATYEQYF | TGCAGCGTTGAGGCTTTGGGACAGGCCACCTACGAGCAGTACTTC
TRBD2 | . | 15 | TRBJ2-5 | TRBV7-9 | CASSPGLAEQETQYF | TGTGCCAGCAGCCCGGGACTAGCGGAGCAAGAGACCCAGTACTTC
TRBD2 | . | 15 | TRBJ2-1 | TRBV13 | CASSPRTSSYNEQFF | TGTGCCAGCAGCCCAAGGACTAGCTCCTACAATGAGCAGTTCTTC
TRBD1 | . | 11 | TRBJ2-1 | TRBV20-1 | CSARADRGQFF | TGCAGTGCTAGAGCCGACAGGGGGCAGTTCTTC
. | . | 15 | TRBJ1-1 | TRBV18 | CASSPGGESNTEAFF | TGTGCCAGCTCACCAGGGGGCGAGTCAAACACTGAAGCTTTCTTT
TRBD2 | . | 16 | TRBJ2-3 | TRBV5-4 | CASSLRAGGPLDTQYF | TGTGCCAGCAGCTTGCGGGCGGGAGGCCCTTTGGATACGCAGTATTTT
TRBD1 | . | 14 | TRBJ1-1 | TRBV28 | CASSPDRGRTEAFF | TGTGCCAGCAGTCCCGACAGGGGGCGAACTGAAGCTTTCTTT
. | . | 11 | TRBJ1-1 | TRBV19 | CASVRNTEAFF | TGTGCCTCCGTGAGGAACACTGAAGCTTTCTTT
. | . | 15 | TRBJ2-7 | TRBV30 | CAWSSIPDRSHEQYF | TGTGCCTGGAGTAGTATCCCCGACAGGAGCCACGAGCAGTACTTC
. | . | 14 | TRBJ2-7 | TRBV11-2 | CASSISRASYEQYF | TGTGCCAGCAGCATAAGCAGGGCCTCCTACGAGCAGTACTTC
. | . | 18 | TRBJ1-4 | TRBV4-3 | CASSQEPNTGTTNEKLFF | TGCGCCAGCAGCCAAGAACCCAATACGGGAACAACTAATGAAAAACTGTTTTTT
TRBD2 | . | 16 | TRBJ2-1 | TRBV28 | CASSLWVAGGNGEQFF | TGTGCCAGCAGTTTATGGGTAGCGGGAGGAAACGGGGAGCAGTTCTTC
. | . | 15 | TRBJ2-3 | TRBV27 | CASSSYSGPSDTQYF | TGTGCCAGCAGTTCGTACAGCGGGCCTTCAGATACGCAGTATTTT
. | once | 12 | TRBJ2-1 | TRBV19 | CASSLRGGEQFF | TGTGCCAGTAGCTTGCGGGGTGGTGAGCAGTTCTTC
TRBD1 | . | 12 | TRBJ2-5 | TRBV10-3 | CAMGQGGETQYF | TGTGCCATGGGACAGGGGGGAGAGACCCAGTACTTC
TRBD1 | few | 15 | TRBJ1-2 | TRBV19 | CASSDYRGRNYGYTF | TGTGCCAGTAGTGACTACAGGGGGCGGAACTATGGCTACACCTTC